Listed below are T cell receptor beta chains from one sample, sequenced in a study of T cells after yellow fever vaccination. TCRdb recomputed calls from the 5' RACE reads with MiXCR, one row per CDR3 protein. The data show approximately 160,000 distinct CDR3 sequences, with roughly 6.2% seen just once and under 3% held by the top ten. The sample was CD4+ T cells sorted from PBMCs, taken on the day of the first yellow fever vaccination. These receptor sequences come from a young man who received the YFV17D yellow fever vaccine. Both conserved end residues are part of each CDR3. A D gene is named only where the DNA matches it firmly. Only some rows state a clone size, as once, few, many or a class for expanded clones.

V: TRBV19; size: many; D: TRBD1; J: TRBJ2-1; CDR3: CASMIPGQGDNEQFF; DNA: TGTGCCAGTATGATTCCGGGACAGGGGGACAATGAGCAGTTCTTC
V: TRBV19; size: few; D: -; J: TRBJ2-3; CDR3: CASRSLSLTDTQYF; DNA: TGTGCCAGTAGGAGCCTTTCTCTCACAGATACGCAGTATTTT
V: TRBV7-9; size: many; D: -; J: TRBJ1-4; CDR3: CASSLASELEKLFF; DNA: TGTGCCAGCAGCTTAGCGTCAGAACTTGAAAAACTGTTTTTT
V: TRBV9; size: many; D: -; J: TRBJ1-1; CDR3: CASSRTVNTEAFF; DNA: TGTGCCAGCTCAAGGACGGTGAACACTGAAGCTTTCTTT
V: TRBV7-2; size: many; D: -; J: TRBJ1-2; CDR3: CASSPGQTVNYGYTF; DNA: TGTGCCAGCAGCCCCGGACAGACCGTTAACTATGGCTACACCTTC
V: TRBV12-3/TRBV12-4; size: many; D: TRBD2; J: TRBJ2-5; CDR3: CASSSRLAGVETQYF; DNA: TGTGCCAGCAGTTCTAGACTAGCGGGGGTGGAGACCCAGTACTTC
V: TRBV20-1; size: many; D: -; J: TRBJ2-2; CDR3: CSAPVAANTGELFF; DNA: TGCAGTGCCCCAGTAGCGGCGAACACCGGGGAGCTGTTTTTT
V: TRBV29-1; size: few; D: -; J: TRBJ1-2; CDR3: CSVQFVGYGYTF; DNA: TGCAGCGTCCAGTTTGTGGGGTATGGCTACACCTTC
V: TRBV18; size: many; D: -; J: TRBJ2-7; CDR3: CASSPPGTPVYEQYF; DNA: TGTGCCAGCTCACCACCAGGGACACCGGTCTACGAGCAGTACTTC
V: TRBV3-1; size: -; D: -; J: TRBJ2-1; CDR3: CASSHEGEDEQFF; DNA: TGTGCCAGCAGCCACGAGGGTGAGGATGAGCAGTTCTTC
V: TRBV5-1; size: few; D: TRBD2; J: TRBJ2-7; CDR3: CASSLVAGGMHEQYF; DNA: TGCGCCAGCAGCTTGGTGGCGGGGGGCATGCACGAGCAGTACTTC
V: TRBV11-2; size: many; D: -; J: TRBJ2-3; CDR3: CASSLLEARTQYF; DNA: TGTGCCAGCAGCTTACTAGAAGCGCGTACGCAGTATTTT
V: TRBV9; size: -; D: -; J: TRBJ1-3; CDR3: CASSPRGASSGNTIYF; DNA: TGTGCCAGCAGCCCAAGGGGGGCTAGCTCTGGAAACACCATATATTTT
V: TRBV5-1; size: few; D: TRBD2; J: TRBJ2-3; CDR3: CASSLVAGADTQYF; DNA: TGCGCCAGCAGCTTGGTAGCGGGGGCAGATACGCAGTATTTT